This entry lists 5 T cell receptor beta chains sequenced from one sample in a study of OX40 agonist ivuxolimab in advanced cancers. Generated by immunoSEQ multiplex PCR, the TCRdb table keeps only in-frame clones and is missing some. This table has about 98,000 clones, 80% to 90% appearing once. Sequencing used CD4+ or CD8+ T cells sorted from blood, obtained in a trial of the OX40 agonist ivuxolimab. The source is an adult with an advanced solid tumor such as melanoma, head and neck, liver or kidney cancer.

The genes are TRBV9 and TRBJ2-5, with 9 bases lining up with TRBD2. CDR1 is SGDLS, CDR2 YYNGEE, per germline. V lost 3 bases and J lost 4; bases outside the gene matches: 7. This CDR3 contains 15 residues. DNA for the CDR3: TGTGCCAGCAGCGCTGGGACTAGCCGGTTAGAGACCCAGTACTTC. Amino acid sequence: CASSAGTSRLETQYF.

CDR3 nucleotides: TGTGCCAGCAGCGCTTGGGACAGGGATCGAGGCTACACCTTC. Its protein is CASSAWDRDRGYTF. The J gene is TRBJ1-2, the V gene TRBV4-2; 9 nucleotides agree with TRBD1. The CDR3 is 14 amino acids. CDR1 is LGHNA and CDR2 is YNFKEQ in the germline V gene. Trimming took 5 bases from V and 8 from J; bases not matched to a gene: 9.

The V gene is TRBV5-5, the J gene TRBJ2-2; D might be TRBD2 (5 bases). The V gene lost 0 bases and the J gene lost 4 bases, with 13 bases spanning the gap. Germline values: CDR1 SGHKS, CDR2 YYEKEE (reference sequence). The CDR3 has 16 residues. Written as DNA, the CDR3 is TGTGCCAGCAGCTTGGGACGACGCGAGGGCACCGGGGAGCTGTTTTTT. Its protein is CASSLGRREGTGELFF.

V gene TRBV9 combines with J gene TRBJ2-5; 8 bases match TRBD1. Trimming at V came to 3 bases and at J to 5 bases, leaving 12 bases not matched to a gene. CDR3 length: 16 residues. The germline V gene encodes CDR1 SGDLS and CDR2 YYNGEE. Here the CDR3 DNA reads TGTGCCAGCAGCGCCTTGGGGGCAGGGGGCATGGAGACCCAGTACTTC. Translated, it gives CASSALGAGGMETQYF.

This rearrangement joins TRBV5-1 to TRBJ2-5; a weak D match, TRBD1 (6 bases). CDR1 and CDR2 (germline): SGHRS, YFSETQ. Deletions cut 0 bases from V and 5 bases from J, with 14 bases between. The CDR3 consists of 15 residues. The DNA of the CDR3 is TGCGCCAGCAGCTTGGCCAACAGGGTGGTGGAGACCCAGTACTTC. This encodes CASSLANRVVETQYF.